The TCR beta chain under discussion was sequenced for a study of T-cell memory formation after mild COVID-19. Deletions cut 1 base from V and 1 base from J, with 10 bases between. CDR3 length: 15 amino acids. Germline V gene sequence: CDR1 MNHNS, CDR2 SASEGT. A single record per CDR3 protein comes from TCRdb applying MiXCR to the 5' RACE reads. The sample has approximately 500,000 distinct CDR3 sequences; around a quarter are singletons. The chain is built from TRBV6-1 and TRBJ1-1, with D possibly TRBD1 on 6 matching bases. The sequence derives from an adult woman who had mild COVID-19 (a few samples of this study predate the infection). Cell type and time point are not known. The sequenced material came from PBMCs or a T cell subset sorted from them (not recorded which). The CDR3 coding sequence is TGTGCCAGCAGTGAAGGGGGGCATGGGAACACTGAAGCTTTCTTT. This translates into CASSEGGHGNTEAFF.